This T cell receptor (beta chain) was sequenced in a study of blood T cell repertoires in COVID-19. Study in general: Material from acute and convalescent COVID-19 was sourced from the United States, Italy and Spain.

CDR1 is MNHEY, CDR2 SVGEGT, per germline. This CDR3 region has 11 residues. V lost 5 bases and J lost 11; bases outside the gene matches: 5. Sequenced by immunoSEQ multiplex PCR; TCRdb stores in-frame clones only, minus some. The sample has hundreds of thousands of clones, about 90% seen once; the top ten hold approximately 1.9%. Participant age was about 18 to 95 years, and participants resided in around 24 US areas. Participant-given clinical history determined each cohort assignment. Cohort 3 donors were reported recovered after two negative PCRs, clearance, or symptom resolution. The receptor's source is a woman between 18 and 29 years old who had recovered from COVID-19. The chain recombines TRBV6-2 or TRBV6-3 with TRBJ1-1; TRBD1 aligns across 7 bases. Sample: PBMCs or T cells enriched from blood (not recorded which). The CDR3 DNA reads TGTGCCAGCAGTCATACAGGGGAGGCTTTCTTT. Translating gives CASSHTGEAFF.